This T cell receptor (beta chain) came from a study of T cells in Graves' hyperthyroidism and ophthalmopathy. Whole-study context: At the time of initial diagnosis and before any treatment, peripheral blood was collected.

Study results and limitations: Before onset, ophthalmopathy was predicted by the model a median about 6.2 months earlier.

This clonotype was found many times. Its antigen is not known. CDR1 and CDR2 (germline): MNHNS, SASEGT. Trimming took 6 bases from V and 5 from J; bases not matched to a gene: 1. The CDR3 has 12 residues. The CDR3 regions of TCR beta were amplified from RNA transcripts. Initially, a first-round RT-PCR of the TCR CDR3 employed the HTBI primer set. TCRdb re-called the multiplex PCR reads with MiXCR, one entry per CDR3 protein. This table holds nearly 600,000 distinct CDR3 sequences, more than 11% found once. The chain couples TRBV6-1 to TRBJ2-7; 10 bases are a match to TRBD1. Sequencing input: blood. This receptor was taken from a woman in her thirties with Graves' hyperthyroidism that later progressed to Graves' ophthalmopathy. CDR3 in amino acids: CASSGTGDEQYF. CDR3 coding DNA: TGTGCCAGCAGCGGGACAGGGGACGAGCAGTACTTC.